A single sample gave rise to the 6 T cell receptor beta chains below, sequenced in a study of control samples from healthy donors and cancer patients. This table comes from immunoSEQ multiplex PCR, and its TCRdb copy is limited to in-frame clones, with some not included. Seen in this sample are 150,000 to 200,000 clones; the ten most common clones hold about 2.2%. The sequenced sample was blood. These receptors were taken from a young woman in good health.

The J gene is TRBJ2-7, the V gene TRBV6-5, with D possibly TRBD2 on 5 matching bases. V shed 6 bases and J shed 2 bases, with 17 bases lying between them. The CDR3 totals 15 residues. Germline CDR1 MNHEY, CDR2 SVGAGI. The CDR3 here is CASRASNSGPYEQYF. The CDR3, as DNA: TGTGCCAGCAGAGCCTCAAACAGCGGTCCCTACGAGCAGTACTTC.

The V and J genes are TRBV7-2 and TRBJ1-5; possibly TRBD1 for D (5 bases). This CDR3 comprises 17 residues. Germline V lookup: CDR1 SGHTA, CDR2 FQGNSA. V shed 5 bases and J shed 0 bases, with 17 bases lying between them. The CDR3 DNA reads as TGTGCCAGCAGCATACGGGGCGTGGGGAATAGCAATCAGCCCCAGCATTTT. This translates into CASSIRGVGNSNQPQHF.

The J gene is TRBJ1-1, the V gene TRBV19, with D possibly matching TRBD1 (6 bases). From germline, CDR1 is LNHDA and CDR2 SQIVND (reference sequence). The CDR3 has 15 residues. V lost 1 base to trimming and J lost 0 bases, with 9 bases between them. Here the CDR3 reads CASSIAHRVNTEAFF. The CDR3 DNA sequence: TGTGCCAGTAGTATAGCCCACAGGGTGAACACTGAAGCTTTCTTT.

The chain has TRBV2 and TRBJ1-6; D may be TRBD1 (5 bases). The CDR3 length is 21 residues. Trimming removed 7 bases from V and 0 bases from J, with 28 bases in between. Germline lookup yields CDR1 SNHLY and CDR2 FYNNEI. CDR3 in DNA: TGTGCCAGCATGGCGGCTATTCAGGGTTTCCCCTCAAGCTCCTATAATTCACCCCTCCACTTT. This encodes CASMAAIQGFPSSSYNSPLHF.

The V gene is TRBV7-2, the J gene TRBJ2-4, with 7 bases fitting TRBD1. J lost 1 base, V lost 3 bases, and 3 bases had no gene match. The CDR3 has 15 residues. CDR1 SGHTA and CDR2 FQGNSA come from the germline V gene. The CDR3 bases are TGTGCCAGCAGCTTTGACAGGGCGGCCAAAAACATTCAGTACTTC. This translates into CASSFDRAAKNIQYF.

Comment on this clone: Compared with germline, one end of the junction differs, possibly owing to a read error. The same CDR3 also results from other DNA sequences found in this sample. This chain joins TRBV19 and TRBJ2-7; D tentatively fits TRBD1 or TRBD2 (5 bases each). Germline V gene data show CDR1 as LNHDA and CDR2 as SQIVND (reference sequence). This CDR3 contains 15 residues. The CDR3 sequence is CASRRTGTGAYEQYF. DNA of the CDR3: TGTGCCAGTAGACGAACCGGGACGGGCGCCTACGAGCAGTACTTT.